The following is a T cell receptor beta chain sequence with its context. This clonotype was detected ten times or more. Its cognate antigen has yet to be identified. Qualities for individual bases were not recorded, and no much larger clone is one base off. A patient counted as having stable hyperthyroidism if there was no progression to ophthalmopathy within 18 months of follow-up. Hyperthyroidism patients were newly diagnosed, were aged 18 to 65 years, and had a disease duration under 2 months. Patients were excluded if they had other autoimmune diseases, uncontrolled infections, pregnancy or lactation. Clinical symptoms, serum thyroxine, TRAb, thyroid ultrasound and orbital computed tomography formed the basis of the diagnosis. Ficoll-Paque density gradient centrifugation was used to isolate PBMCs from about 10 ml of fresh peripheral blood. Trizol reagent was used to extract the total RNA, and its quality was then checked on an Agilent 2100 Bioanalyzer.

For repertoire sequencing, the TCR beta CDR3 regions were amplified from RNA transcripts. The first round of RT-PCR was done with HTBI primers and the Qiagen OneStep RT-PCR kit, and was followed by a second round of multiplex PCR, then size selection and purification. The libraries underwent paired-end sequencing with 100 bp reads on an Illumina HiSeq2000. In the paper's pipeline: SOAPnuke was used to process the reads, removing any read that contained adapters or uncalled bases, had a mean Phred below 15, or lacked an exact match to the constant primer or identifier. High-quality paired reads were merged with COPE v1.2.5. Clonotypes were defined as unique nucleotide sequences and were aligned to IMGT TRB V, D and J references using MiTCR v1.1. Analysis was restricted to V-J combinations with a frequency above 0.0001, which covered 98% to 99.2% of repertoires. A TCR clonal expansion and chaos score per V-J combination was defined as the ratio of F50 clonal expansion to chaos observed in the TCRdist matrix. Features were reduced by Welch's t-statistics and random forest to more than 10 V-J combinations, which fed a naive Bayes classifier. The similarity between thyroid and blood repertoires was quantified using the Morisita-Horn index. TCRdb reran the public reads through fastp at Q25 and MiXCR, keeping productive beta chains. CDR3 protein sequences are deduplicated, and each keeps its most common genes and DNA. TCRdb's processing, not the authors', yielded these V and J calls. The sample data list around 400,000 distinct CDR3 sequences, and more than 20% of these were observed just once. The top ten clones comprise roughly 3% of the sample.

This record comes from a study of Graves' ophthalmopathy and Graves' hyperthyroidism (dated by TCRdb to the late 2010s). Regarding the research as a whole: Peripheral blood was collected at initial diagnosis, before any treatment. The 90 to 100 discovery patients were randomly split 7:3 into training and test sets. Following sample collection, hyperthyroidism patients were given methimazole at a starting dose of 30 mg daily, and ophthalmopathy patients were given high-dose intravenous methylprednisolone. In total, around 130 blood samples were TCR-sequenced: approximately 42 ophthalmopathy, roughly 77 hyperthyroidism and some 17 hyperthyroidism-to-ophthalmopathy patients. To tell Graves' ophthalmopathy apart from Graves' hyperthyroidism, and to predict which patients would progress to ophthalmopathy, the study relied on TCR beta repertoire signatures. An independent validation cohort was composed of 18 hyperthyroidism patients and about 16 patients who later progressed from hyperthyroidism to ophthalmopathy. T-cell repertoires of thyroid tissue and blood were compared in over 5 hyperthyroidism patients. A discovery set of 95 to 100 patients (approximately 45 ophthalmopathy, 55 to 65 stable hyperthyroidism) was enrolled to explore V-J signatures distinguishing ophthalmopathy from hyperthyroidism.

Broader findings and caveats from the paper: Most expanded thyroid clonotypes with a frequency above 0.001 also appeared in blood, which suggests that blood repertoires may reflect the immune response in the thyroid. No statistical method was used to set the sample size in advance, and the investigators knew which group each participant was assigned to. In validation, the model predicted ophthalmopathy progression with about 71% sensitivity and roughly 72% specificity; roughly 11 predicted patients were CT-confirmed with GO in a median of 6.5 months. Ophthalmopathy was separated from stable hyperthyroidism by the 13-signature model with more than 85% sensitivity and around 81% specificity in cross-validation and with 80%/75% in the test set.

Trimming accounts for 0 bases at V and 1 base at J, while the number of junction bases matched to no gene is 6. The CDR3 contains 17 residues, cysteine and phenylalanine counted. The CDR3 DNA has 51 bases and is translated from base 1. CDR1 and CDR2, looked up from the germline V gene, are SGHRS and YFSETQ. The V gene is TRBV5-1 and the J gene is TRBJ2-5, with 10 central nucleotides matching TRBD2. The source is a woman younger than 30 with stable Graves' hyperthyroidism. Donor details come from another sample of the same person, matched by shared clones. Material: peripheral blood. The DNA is TGCGCCAGCAGCTTGGGGACTAGCGGAGGACCCCAAGAGACCCAGTACTTC. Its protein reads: CASSLGTSGGPQETQYF. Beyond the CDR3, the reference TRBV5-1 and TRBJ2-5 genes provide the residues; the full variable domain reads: KAGVTQTPRYLIKTRGQQVTLSCSPISGHRSVSWYQQTPGQGLQFLFEYFSETQRNKGNFPGRFSGRQFSNSRSEMNVSTLELGDSALYLCASSLGTSGGPQETQYFGPGTRLLVL.